The clone carrying this TCR beta chain was found once. TCRdb keeps only in-frame clones here, not all; method: immunoSEQ multiplex PCR. The sample holds about 160,000 clones, approximately 84% seen once. Germline-derived CDR1 and CDR2 are MRHNA and SNTAGT. The CDR3 runs 15 residues. The V gene end was trimmed by 6 bases and the J gene end by 4 bases; junction bases not matched to a gene: 9. The sample is drawn from a study of blood T cell repertoires in COVID-19. V is TRBV6-4 and J is TRBJ1-1; 9 bases match TRBD1. The source of this sequence is an elderly woman with acute or convalescent COVID-19. The sample consisted of peripheral blood. CDR3 nucleotide sequence: TGTGCCAGCAGAGCCGGACAGGGGAAAGGCACTGAAGCTTTCTTT. Protein: CASRAGQGKGTEAFF.